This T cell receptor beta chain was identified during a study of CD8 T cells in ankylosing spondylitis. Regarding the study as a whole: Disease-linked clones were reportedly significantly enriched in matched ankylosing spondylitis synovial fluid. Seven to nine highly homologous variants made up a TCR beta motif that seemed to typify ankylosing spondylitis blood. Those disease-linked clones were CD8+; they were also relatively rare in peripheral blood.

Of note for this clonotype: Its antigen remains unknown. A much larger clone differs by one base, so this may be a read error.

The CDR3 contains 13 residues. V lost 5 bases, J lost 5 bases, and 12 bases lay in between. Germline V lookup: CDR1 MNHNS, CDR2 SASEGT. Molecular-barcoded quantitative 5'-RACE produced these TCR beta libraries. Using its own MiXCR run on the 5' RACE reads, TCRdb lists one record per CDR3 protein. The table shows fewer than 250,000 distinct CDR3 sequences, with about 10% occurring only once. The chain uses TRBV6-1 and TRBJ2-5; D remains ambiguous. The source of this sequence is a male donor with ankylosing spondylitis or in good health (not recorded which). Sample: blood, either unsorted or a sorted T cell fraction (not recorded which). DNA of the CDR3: TGTGCCAGCAGTACTCTGCGGAAGGAGACCCAGTACTTC. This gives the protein CASSTLRKETQYF.